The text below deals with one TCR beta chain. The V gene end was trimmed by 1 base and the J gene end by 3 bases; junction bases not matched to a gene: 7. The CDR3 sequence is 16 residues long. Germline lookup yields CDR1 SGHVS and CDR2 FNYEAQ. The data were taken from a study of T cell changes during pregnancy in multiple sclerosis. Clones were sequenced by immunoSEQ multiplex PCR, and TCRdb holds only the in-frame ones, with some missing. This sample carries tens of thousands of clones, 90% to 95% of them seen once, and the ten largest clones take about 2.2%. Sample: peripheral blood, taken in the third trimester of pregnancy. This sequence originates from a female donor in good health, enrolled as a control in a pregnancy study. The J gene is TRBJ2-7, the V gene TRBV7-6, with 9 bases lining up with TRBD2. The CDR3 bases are TGTGCCAGCAGCTTAGTATTAAGCGGGGGGCTCTACGAGCAGTACTTC. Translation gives CASSLVLSGGLYEQYF.